This T cell receptor (beta chain) was recorded in a study of shared clonotypes between healthy human individuals. The overall study: Three plates each covered CD4 naive and memory; CD8 naive two, CD8 memory one.

Germline lookup yields CDR1 LNHDA and CDR2 SQIVND (reference sequence). After removal of 6 bases from V and 4 bases from J, the junction contained 11 bases not matched to a gene. The CDR3 runs to 15 residues. Replicate sorted-subset PCRs were loaded with 150 to 250 ng DNA, 30,000 or so T cell genomes. Profiling relied on immunoSEQ multiplex PCR, and the TCRdb table lists in-frame clones only, not all of them. The table records some 980,000 clones, approximately 80% of them present only once. Study-wide findings and caveats: A small donor pool kept down the genetic and exposure-history diversity that was represented.

Worth noting for this clone: Its antigen is not identified.

The chain recombines TRBV19 with TRBJ1-2, with TRBD1 matching 7 bases. The TCR was taken from a man between 18 and 35 years old in good health. The sequencing sample was made of memory CD4+ T cells sorted from blood. As to subset: CD45RA-negative fraction. The CDR3 DNA follows: TGTGCCAGTAGCCCGATAGACAGGGCAGTCTATGGCTACACCTTC. Amino acid sequence: CASSPIDRAVYGYTF.